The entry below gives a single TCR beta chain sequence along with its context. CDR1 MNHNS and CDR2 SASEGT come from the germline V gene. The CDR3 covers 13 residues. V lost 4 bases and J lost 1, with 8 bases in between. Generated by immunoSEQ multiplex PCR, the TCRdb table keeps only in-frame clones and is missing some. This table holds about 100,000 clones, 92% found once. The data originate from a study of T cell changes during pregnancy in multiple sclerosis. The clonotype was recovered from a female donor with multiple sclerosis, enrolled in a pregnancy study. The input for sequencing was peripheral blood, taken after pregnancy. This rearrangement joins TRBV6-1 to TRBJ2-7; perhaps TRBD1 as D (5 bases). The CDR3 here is CASSATGSYEQYF. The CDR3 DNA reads TGTGCCAGCAGTGCTACAGGTTCCTACGAGCAGTACTTC.